Following are 19 T cell receptor beta chains from one sample sequenced in a study of cytomegalovirus exposure and HLA in healthy donors. The study ran its PCR with 60 Vbeta and 13 Jbeta primers. Assay used: immunoSEQ multiplex PCR; TCRdb lists only in-frame clones, some missing. The top ten clones hold around 1.9% of a sample with roughly 130,000 clones, 61% of them seen once. The sample comprised PBMCs. Every receptor here comes from a male donor in good health and CMV-seronegative.

J is TRBJ2-2 and V is TRBV27; 7 bases line up with TRBD1. The CDR3 is 14 residues long. Germline trimming cut 6 bases from V and 7 bases from J; bases unmatched to any gene: 8. CDR1 is MNHEY, CDR2 SMNVEV, per germline (reference sequence). The CDR3 sequence is CASSLTGYYGELFF. The CDR3, as DNA: TGTGCCAGCAGCCTGACAGGGTATTACGGGGAGCTGTTTTTT.

The gene calls are TRBV6-6 and TRBJ1-1; D call uncertain. The V gene's germline CDR1 is MNHNY and CDR2 SVGAGI (reference sequence). There are 11 residues in the CDR3. V dropped 6 bases and J dropped 2 bases, with 4 bases sitting between them. CDR3 loop: CASRLNTEAFF. The CDR3 nucleotides read TGTGCCAGCAGATTAAACACTGAAGCTTTCTTT.

The V and J genes are TRBV9 and TRBJ1-1, with 7 bases aligning to TRBD1. The ends lost 3 bases at V and 5 bases at J; junction bases unmatched: 10. Per the germline V gene, CDR1 is SGDLS and CDR2 is YYNGEE. The CDR3 loop spans 15 amino acids. CDR3 residues: CASSAPDRVLTEAFF. CDR3 coding DNA: TGTGCCAGCAGCGCCCCCGACAGGGTGTTAACTGAAGCTTTCTTT.

The chain links TRBV7-8 to TRBJ2-7; 8 bases match TRBD1. This CDR3 is 16 amino acids long. After removal of 0 bases from V and 2 bases from J, the junction contained 6 bases not matched to a gene. Germline V gene lookup returns CDR1 SGHVS and CDR2 FQNEAQ. For the CDR3, the DNA is TGTGCCAGCAGCTTAGCGCGGGGACAGGTCCCCTACGAGCAGTACTTC. This translates into CASSLARGQVPYEQYF. The variable domain in full, completed from reference TRBV7-8 and TRBJ2-7, reads GAGVSQSPRYKVAKRGQDVALRCDPISGHVSLFWYQQALGQGPEFLTYFQNEAQLDKSGLPSDRFFAERPEGSVSTLKIQRTQQEDSAVYLCASSLARGQVPYEQYFGPGTRLTVT.

V gene TRBV6-5 combines with J gene TRBJ2-1; 10 bases align to TRBD1. The CDR3 spans 14 residues. V lost 6 bases to trimming and J lost 7 bases; unmatched junction nucleotides: 6. Germline-derived CDR1 and CDR2 are MNHEY and SVGAGI. The CDR3 nucleotides are TGTGCCAGCAGAAGGGACAGGGGAAGGAATGAGCAGTTCTTC. The encoded protein is CASRRDRGRNEQFF.

This clone was counted only a few times. The chain couples TRBV4-3 to TRBJ1-1, with 7 positions matching TRBD1. CDR3 length equals 14 residues. J lost 7 bases, V lost 3 bases, and 8 bases had no gene match. Germline V lookup: CDR1 LGHNA, CDR2 YSLEER. In DNA form, the CDR3 reads TGCGCCAGCAGCCAGAACCGACAGGGTCTTGAAGCTTTCTTT. The encoded protein is CASSQNRQGLEAFF.

V usage is TRBV7-2 and J usage is TRBJ2-5; 7 bases fit TRBD2. The V segment lost 2 bases and the J segment 4 bases; nucleotides outside the gene matches: 4. Per germline, CDR1 SGHTA and CDR2 FQGNSA. The CDR3 length is 14 residues. CDR3 DNA sequence: TGTGCCAGCAGCTTACAGGGAGGGCCAGAGACCCAGTACTTC. Translated, it gives CASSLQGGPETQYF. Drawing the rest from reference TRBV7-2 and TRBJ2-5, the complete variable domain is GAGVSQSPSNKVTEKGKDVELRCDPISGHTALYWYRQSLGQGLEFLIYFQGNSAPDKSGLPSDRFSAERTGGSVSTLTIQRTQQEDSAVYLCASSLQGGPETQYFGPGTRLLVL.

The rearrangement uses TRBV6-1 and TRBJ2-7; possible D gene TRBD2, 5 bases. The CDR3 consists of 13 residues. Trimming cost V 7 bases and J 4 bases, with 14 bases left between them. Germline V CDR1 and CDR2: MNHNS, SASEGT. CDR3 protein: CASKFGGWYEQYF. The DNA of the CDR3 is TGTGCCAGCAAGTTTGGAGGATGGTACGAGCAGTACTTC.

The chain employs TRBV19 and TRBJ2-7, with D perhaps TRBD2 (5 bases). Deletions cut 1 base from V and 5 bases from J, with 12 bases between. The CDR3 has 14 amino acids. Germline CDR1 LNHDA, CDR2 SQIVND (reference sequence). The DNA of the CDR3 is TGTGCCAGTAGTATAGGCCTCCTCGGGGACGAGCAGTACTTC. This encodes CASSIGLLGDEQYF.

The V call is TRBV7-3, the J call TRBJ2-1; weak D call: TRBD2 (7 bases). CDR3 length: 15 amino acids. Germline V CDR1 and CDR2: SGHTA, FQGTGA. V gave up 3 bases and J gave up 4 bases, with 13 bases separating them. CDR3 sequence: CASSLLGGPYNEQFF. The CDR3 DNA reads as TGTGCCAGCAGCTTGTTGGGGGGGCCTTACAATGAGCAGTTCTTC.

This CDR3 reads CASSYSNTGRDTIYF. For the CDR3, the DNA is TGTGCCAGCAGTTACTCGAATACAGGGAGGGACACCATATATTTT. J is TRBJ1-3 and V is TRBV6-5, with D perhaps matching TRBD1 (6 bases). This CDR3 comprises 15 residues. V lost 0 bases and J 8 bases, leaving 14 bases between the germline ends. CDR1 is MNHEY, CDR2 SVGAGI, per germline.

J is TRBJ2-7 and V is TRBV28, with TRBD1 identical over 10 bases. CDR3 length equals 13 residues. Germline lookup yields CDR1 MDHEN and CDR2 SYDVKM. Losses at the gene ends were 5 bases for V and 5 bases for J; bases not matched to a gene: 3. CDR3 region: CASSLGQGNEQYF. In DNA form, the CDR3 reads TGTGCCAGCAGTCTGGGACAGGGGAACGAGCAGTACTTC.

The rearrangement joins TRBV29-1 to TRBJ1-1; no firm D call. From germline, CDR1 is SQVTM and CDR2 ANQGSEA. V was shortened by 7 bases and J by 3 bases, with 15 bases between the two germline ends. The CDR3 is 13 residues long. For the CDR3, the DNA is TGCAGCGGGGATCGGGGAGGCGACACTGAAGCTTTCTTT. This codes for CSGDRGGDTEAFF.

This clone came up a few times. The V and J genes are TRBV9 and TRBJ1-1, with 9 bases fitting TRBD1. The germline gives CDR1 SGDLS, CDR2 YYNGEE. V lost 2 bases, J lost 4 bases, and 6 bases stayed unmatched. The CDR3 has 15 residues. CDR3 in DNA: TGTGCCAGCAGCGTCGACATGACAGGGGGCACTGAAGCTTTCTTT. It codes for CASSVDMTGGTEAFF.

This chain uses TRBV11-2 with TRBJ2-1, with a possible D match to TRBD1 (8 bases). Trimming cost V 4 bases and J 7 bases, with 20 bases left between them. CDR1 is SGHAT and CDR2 is FQNNGV in the germline V gene. The CDR3 contains 16 residues. Here the CDR3 DNA reads TGTGCCAGCAGCTCCGACAGGGGAGGGTTGGGGAATGAGCAGTTCTTC. It encodes CASSSDRGGLGNEQFF.

J is TRBJ1-2 and V is TRBV6-5, with 8 bases identical to TRBD1. Germline-derived CDR1 and CDR2 are MNHEY and SVGAGI. This CDR3 contains 14 residues. V lost 2 bases to trimming and J lost 6 bases; unmatched junction nucleotides: 5. This CDR3 is CASSYTGQGHGYTF. Here the CDR3 DNA reads TGTGCCAGCAGTTACACCGGACAGGGCCATGGCTACACCTTC.

The chain joins TRBV5-1 to TRBJ1-2; the D is unclear. This CDR3 comprises 13 residues. V was pared by 5 bases and J by 4 bases, with 12 bases between. The germline V gene encodes CDR1 SGHRS and CDR2 YFSETQ. CDR3 DNA: TGCGCCAGCAGTGGCCTCACCCGCTATGGCTACACCTTC. The encoded protein is CASSGLTRYGYTF. The variable domain in full, completed from reference TRBV5-1 and TRBJ1-2, reads KAGVTQTPRYLIKTRGQQVTLSCSPISGHRSVSWYQQTPGQGLQFLFEYFSETQRNKGNFPGRFSGRQFSNSRSEMNVSTLELGDSALYLCASSGLTRYGYTFGSGTRLTVV.

The chain combines TRBV2 with TRBJ1-6; possible D gene TRBD1, 6 bases. V shed 7 bases and J shed 5 bases, with 18 bases lying between them. This CDR3 is 16 amino acids long. CDR1 and CDR2 from the germline V gene are SNHLY and FYNNEI. CDR3 nucleotides: TGTGCCAGCATATTACAGGGACCCGGGGATAATTCACCCCTCCACTTT. This codes for CASILQGPGDNSPLHF. The full variable domain, completed using reference TRBV2 and TRBJ1-6, is EPEVTQTPSHQVTQMGQEVILRCVPISNHLYFYWYRQILGQKVEFLVSFYNNEISEKSEIFDDQFSVERPDGSNFTLKIRSTKLEDSAMYFCASILQGPGDNSPLHFGNGTRLTVT.

The table lists this clone with a few counts. The genes are TRBV4-3 and TRBJ1-2; no definite D call. CDR1 is LGHNA and CDR2 is YSLEER in the germline V gene. Between the trimmed V and J ends, which lost 0 bases and 4 bases, there was a span of 9 bases. There are 14 residues in the CDR3. The CDR3 coding sequence is TGCGCCAGCAGCCAAGACGGGTTTAGCTATGGCTACACCTTC. This sequence encodes CASSQDGFSYGYTF.